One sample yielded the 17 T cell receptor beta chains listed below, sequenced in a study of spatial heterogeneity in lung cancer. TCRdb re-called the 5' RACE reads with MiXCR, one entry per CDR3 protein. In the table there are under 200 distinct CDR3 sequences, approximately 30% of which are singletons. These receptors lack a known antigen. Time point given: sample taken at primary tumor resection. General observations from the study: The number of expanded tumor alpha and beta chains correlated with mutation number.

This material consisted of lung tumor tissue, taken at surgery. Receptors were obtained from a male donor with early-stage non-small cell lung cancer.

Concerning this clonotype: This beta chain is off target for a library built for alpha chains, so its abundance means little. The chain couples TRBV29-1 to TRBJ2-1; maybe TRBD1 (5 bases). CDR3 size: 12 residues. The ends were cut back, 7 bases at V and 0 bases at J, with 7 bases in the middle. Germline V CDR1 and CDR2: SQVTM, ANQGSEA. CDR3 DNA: TGCAGCGGACAGAGCTCCTACAATGAGCAGTTCTTC. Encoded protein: CSGQSSYNEQFF.

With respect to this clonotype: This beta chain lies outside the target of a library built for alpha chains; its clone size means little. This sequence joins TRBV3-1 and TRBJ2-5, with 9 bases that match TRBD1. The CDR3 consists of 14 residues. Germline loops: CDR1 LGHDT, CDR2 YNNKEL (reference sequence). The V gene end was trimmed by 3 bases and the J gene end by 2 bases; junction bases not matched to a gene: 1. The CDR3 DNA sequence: TGTGCCAGCAGCCACGGGACAGGGCAAGAGACCCAGTACTTC. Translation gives CASSHGTGQETQYF.

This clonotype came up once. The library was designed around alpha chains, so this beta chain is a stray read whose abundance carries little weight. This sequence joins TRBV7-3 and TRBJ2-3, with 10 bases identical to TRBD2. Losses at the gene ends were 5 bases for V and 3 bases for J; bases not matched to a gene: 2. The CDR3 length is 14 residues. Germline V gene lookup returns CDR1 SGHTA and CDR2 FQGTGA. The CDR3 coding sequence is TGTGCCAGCAGCATAGCGGGGGGAACAGATACGCAGTATTTT. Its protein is CASSIAGGTDTQYF.

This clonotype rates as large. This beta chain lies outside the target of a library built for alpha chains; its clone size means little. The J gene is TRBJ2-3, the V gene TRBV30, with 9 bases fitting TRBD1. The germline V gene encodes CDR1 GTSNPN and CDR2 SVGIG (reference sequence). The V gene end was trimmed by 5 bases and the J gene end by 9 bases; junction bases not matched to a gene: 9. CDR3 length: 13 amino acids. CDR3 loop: CAWGKGTGITQYF. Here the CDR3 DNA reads TGTGCCTGGGGTAAAGGGACAGGGATCACGCAGTATTTT. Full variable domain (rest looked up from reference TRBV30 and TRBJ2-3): SQTIHQWPATLVQPVGSPLSLECTVEGTSNPNLYWYRQAAGRGLQLLFYSVGIGQISSEVPQNLSASRPQDRQFILSSKKLLLSDSGFYLCAWGKGTGITQYFGPGTRLTVL.

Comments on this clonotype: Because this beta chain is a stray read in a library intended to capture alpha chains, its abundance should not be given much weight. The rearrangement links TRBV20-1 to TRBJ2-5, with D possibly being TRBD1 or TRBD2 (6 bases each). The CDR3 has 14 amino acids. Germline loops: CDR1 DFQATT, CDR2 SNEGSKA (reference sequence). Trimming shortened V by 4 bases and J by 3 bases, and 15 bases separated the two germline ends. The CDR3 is CSANRPGGEETQYF. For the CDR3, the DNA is TGCAGTGCTAATCGGCCCGGGGGCGAAGAGACCCAGTACTTC.

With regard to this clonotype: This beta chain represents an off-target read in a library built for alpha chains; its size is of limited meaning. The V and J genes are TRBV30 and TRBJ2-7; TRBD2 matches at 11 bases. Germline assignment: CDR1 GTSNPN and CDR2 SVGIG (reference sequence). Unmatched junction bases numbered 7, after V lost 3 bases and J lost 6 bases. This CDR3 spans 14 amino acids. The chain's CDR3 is CAWRIAGGPIEQYF. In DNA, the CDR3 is TGTGCCTGGAGGATAGCGGGGGGGCCGATCGAGCAGTACTTC.

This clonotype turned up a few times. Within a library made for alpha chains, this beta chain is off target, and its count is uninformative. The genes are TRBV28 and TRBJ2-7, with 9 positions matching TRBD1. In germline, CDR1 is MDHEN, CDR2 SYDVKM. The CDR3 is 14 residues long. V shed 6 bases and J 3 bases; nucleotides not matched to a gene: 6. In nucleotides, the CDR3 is TGTGCCAGCAGCATAACAGGGGGCGGCTACGAGCAGTACTTC. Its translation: CASSITGGGYEQYF.

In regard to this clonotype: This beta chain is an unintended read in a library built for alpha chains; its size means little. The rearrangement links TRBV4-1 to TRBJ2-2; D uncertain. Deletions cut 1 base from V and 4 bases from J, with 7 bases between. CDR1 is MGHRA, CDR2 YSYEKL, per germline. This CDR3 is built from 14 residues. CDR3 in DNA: TGCGCCAGCAGCCAAGTACAGCTCACCGGGGAGCTGTTTTTT. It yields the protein CASSQVQLTGELFF.

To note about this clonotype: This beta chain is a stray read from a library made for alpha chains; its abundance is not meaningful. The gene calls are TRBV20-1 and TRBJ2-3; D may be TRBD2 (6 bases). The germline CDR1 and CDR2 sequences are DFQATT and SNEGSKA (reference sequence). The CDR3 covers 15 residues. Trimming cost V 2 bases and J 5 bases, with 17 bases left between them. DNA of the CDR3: TGCAGTGCTAGAACGTATTCTGGGGGAGGAGATACGCAGTATTTT. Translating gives CSARTYSGGGDTQYF.

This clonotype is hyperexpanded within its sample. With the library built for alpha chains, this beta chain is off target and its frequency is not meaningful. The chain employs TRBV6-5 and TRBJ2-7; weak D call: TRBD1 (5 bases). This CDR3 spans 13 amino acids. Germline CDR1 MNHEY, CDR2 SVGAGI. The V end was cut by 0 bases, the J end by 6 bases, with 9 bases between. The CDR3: CASSYSKGSEQYF. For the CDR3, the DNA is TGTGCCAGCAGTTACTCGAAGGGGTCCGAGCAGTACTTC.

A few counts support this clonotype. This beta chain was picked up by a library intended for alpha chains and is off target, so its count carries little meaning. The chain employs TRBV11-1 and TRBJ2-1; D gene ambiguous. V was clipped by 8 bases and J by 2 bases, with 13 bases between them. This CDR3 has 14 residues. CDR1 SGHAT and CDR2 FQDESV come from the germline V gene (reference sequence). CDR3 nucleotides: TGTGCCAGCCGACTCGGGCACCCCTACAATGAGCAGTTCTTC. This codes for CASRLGHPYNEQFF.

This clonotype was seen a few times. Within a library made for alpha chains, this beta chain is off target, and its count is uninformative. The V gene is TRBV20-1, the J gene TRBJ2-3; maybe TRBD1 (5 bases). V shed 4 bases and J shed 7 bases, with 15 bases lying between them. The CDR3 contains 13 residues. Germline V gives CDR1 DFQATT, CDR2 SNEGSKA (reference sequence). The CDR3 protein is CSAIETASNTQYF. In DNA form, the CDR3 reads TGCAGTGCTATTGAGACAGCCAGTAATACGCAGTATTTT.

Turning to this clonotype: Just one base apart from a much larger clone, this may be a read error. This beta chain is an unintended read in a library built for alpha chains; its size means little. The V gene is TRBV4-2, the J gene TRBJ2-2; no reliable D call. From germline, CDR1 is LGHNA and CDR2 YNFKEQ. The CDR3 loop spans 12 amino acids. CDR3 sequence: CASGHQTGELFF. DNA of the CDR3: TGTGCCAGCGGCCACCAGACCGGGGAGCTGTTTTTT.

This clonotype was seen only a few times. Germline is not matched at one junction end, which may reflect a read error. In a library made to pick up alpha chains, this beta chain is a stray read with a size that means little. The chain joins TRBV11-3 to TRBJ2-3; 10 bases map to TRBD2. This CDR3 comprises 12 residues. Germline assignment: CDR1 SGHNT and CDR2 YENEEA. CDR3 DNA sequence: TGTGCCAGCAGCTCCCCAGCGGGAGGGCAACATTTT. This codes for CASSSPAGGQHF. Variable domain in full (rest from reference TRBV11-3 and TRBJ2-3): EAGVVQSPRYKIIEKKQPVAFWCNPISGHNTLYWYLQNLGQGPELLIRYENEEAVDDSQLPKDRFSAERLKGVDSTLKIQPAELGDSAVYLCASSSPAGGQHFGPGTRLTVL.

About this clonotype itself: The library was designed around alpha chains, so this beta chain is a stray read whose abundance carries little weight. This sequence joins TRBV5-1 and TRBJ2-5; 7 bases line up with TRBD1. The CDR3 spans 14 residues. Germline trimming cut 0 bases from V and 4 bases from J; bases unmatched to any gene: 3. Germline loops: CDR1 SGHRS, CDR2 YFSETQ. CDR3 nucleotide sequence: TGCGCCAGCAGCTTGGCCAGACAGGGAGAGACCCAGTACTTC. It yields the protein CASSLARQGETQYF.

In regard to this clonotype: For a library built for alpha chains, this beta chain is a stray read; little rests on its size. For the CDR3, the DNA is TGTGCCAGCAGTTTAGTCGGGATCCAGGAGCAGTACTTC. It specifies CASSLVGIQEQYF. V usage is TRBV12-3 or TRBV12-4 and J usage is TRBJ2-7, with D possibly being TRBD2 (5 bases). The CDR3 is 13 residues long. Trimming removed 1 base from V and 7 bases from J, with 11 bases in between.

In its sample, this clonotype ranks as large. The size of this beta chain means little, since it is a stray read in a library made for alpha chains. The DNA for the CDR3 is TGTGCCAGTAGCACCGGGACGGCCATCTATGGCTACACCTTC. Amino acids: CASSTGTAIYGYTF. V and J are TRBV19 and TRBJ1-2; a possible D gene is TRBD1 (5 bases). Germline CDR1 reads LNHDA; CDR2 reads SQIVND (reference sequence). The CDR3 is made up of 14 amino acids. Trimming stripped 6 bases from V and 4 bases from J, with 15 bases between.